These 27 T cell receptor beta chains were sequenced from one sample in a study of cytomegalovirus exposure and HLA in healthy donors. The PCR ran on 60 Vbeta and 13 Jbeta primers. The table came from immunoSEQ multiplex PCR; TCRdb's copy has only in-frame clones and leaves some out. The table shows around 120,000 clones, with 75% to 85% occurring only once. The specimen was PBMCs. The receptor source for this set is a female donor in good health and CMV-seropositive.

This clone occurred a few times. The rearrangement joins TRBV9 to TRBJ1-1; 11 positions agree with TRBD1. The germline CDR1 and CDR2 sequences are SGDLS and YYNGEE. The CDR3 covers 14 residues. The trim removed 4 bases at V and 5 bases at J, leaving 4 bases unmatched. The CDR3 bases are TGTGCCAGCAGCATGGGACAGGGGGGAACTGAAGCTTTCTTT. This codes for CASSMGQGGTEAFF.

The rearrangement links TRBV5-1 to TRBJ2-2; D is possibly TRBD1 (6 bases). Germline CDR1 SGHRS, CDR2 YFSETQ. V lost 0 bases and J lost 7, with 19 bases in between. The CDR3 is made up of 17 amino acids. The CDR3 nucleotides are TGCGCCAGCAGCTTGGATGCGACCAGGGGCTTGGTCGGGGAGCTGTTTTTT. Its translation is CASSLDATRGLVGELFF.

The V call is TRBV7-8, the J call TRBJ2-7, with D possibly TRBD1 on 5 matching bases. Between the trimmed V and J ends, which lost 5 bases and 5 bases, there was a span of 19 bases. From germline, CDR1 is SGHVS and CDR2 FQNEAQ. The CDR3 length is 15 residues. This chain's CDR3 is CASSSFRTLGNEQYF. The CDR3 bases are TGTGCCAGCAGCAGCTTCAGGACACTTGGCAACGAGCAGTACTTC.

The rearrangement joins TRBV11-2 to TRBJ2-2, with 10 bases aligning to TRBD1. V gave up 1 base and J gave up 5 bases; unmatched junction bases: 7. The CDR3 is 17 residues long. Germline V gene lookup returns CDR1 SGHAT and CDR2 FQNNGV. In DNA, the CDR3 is TGTGCCAGCAGCTTAGGGGCAGGGACAGGGGTAACCGGGGAGCTGTTTTTT. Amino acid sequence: CASSLGAGTGVTGELFF.

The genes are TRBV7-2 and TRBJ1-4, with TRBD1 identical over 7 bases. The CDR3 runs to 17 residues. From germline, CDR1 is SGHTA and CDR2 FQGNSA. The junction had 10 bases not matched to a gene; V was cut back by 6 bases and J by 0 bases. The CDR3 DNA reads TGTGCCAGCAGTTCGGCAGGGGGGTTTGCAACTAATGAAAAACTGTTTTTT. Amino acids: CASSSAGGFATNEKLFF.

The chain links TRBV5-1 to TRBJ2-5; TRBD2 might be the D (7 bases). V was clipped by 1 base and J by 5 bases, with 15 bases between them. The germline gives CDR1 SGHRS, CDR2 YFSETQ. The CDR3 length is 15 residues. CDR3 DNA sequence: TGCGCCAGCAGCTTGACCGGGGGGCGGGCGGAGACCCAGTACTTC. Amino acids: CASSLTGGRAETQYF.

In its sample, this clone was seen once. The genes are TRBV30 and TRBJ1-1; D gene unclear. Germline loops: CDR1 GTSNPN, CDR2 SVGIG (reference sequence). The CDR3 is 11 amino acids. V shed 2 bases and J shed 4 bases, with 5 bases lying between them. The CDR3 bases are TGTGCCTGGAGTATGAGCACTGAAGCTTTCTTT. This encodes CAWSMSTEAFF.

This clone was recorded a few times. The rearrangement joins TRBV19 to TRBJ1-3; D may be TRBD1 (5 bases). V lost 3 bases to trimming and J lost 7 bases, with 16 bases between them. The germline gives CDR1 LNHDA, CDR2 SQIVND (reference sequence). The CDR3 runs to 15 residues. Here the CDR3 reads CASSIRQKGINTIYF. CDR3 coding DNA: TGTGCCAGTAGTATTAGACAAAAGGGGATCAACACCATATATTTT.

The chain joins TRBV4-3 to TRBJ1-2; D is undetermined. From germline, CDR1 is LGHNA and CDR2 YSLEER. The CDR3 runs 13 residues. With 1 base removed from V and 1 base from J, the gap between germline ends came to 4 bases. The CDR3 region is CASSQGGNYGYTF. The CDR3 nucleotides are TGCGCCAGCAGCCAAGGCGGTAACTATGGCTACACCTTC.

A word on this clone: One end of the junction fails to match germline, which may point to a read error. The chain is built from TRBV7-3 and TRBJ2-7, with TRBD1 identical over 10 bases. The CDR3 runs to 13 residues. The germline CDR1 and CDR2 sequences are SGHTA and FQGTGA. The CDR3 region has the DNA TGTTCCAGCAGCGAGGACAGGGGGTACGAGCAGTACTTC. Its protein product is CSSSEDRGYEQYF.

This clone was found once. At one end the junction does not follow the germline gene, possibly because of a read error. CDR3 nucleotides: TGCGCCAGCAGCTTGGAAGGGGGCAAGCAGCCCCAGCATTTT. Its protein is CASSLEGGKQPQHF. The rearrangement links TRBV5-1 to TRBJ1-5, with 7 nucleotides matching TRBD1. Germline CDR1 reads SGHRS; CDR2 reads YFSETQ. This CDR3 contains 14 residues.

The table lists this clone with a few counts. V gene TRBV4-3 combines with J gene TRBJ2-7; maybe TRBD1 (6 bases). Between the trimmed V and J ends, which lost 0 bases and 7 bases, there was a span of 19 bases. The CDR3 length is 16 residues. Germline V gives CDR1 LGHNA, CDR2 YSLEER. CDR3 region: CASSQDDRPLTDEQYF. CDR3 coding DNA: TGCGCCAGCAGCCAAGACGACAGGCCTCTCACGGATGAGCAGTACTTC.

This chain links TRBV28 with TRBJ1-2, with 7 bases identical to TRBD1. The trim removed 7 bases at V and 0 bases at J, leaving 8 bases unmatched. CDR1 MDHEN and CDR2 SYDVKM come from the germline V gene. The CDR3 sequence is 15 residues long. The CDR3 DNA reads TGTGCCAGCACTACGACAGGGCTCGCTAACTATGGCTACACCTTC. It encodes CASTTTGLANYGYTF.

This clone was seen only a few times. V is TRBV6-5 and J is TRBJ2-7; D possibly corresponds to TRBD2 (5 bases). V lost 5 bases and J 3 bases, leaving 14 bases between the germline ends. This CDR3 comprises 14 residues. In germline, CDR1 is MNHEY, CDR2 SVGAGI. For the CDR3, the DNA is TGTGCCAGCAGTCAACGGGGTAAATTCTACGAGCAGTACTTC. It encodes CASSQRGKFYEQYF.

The CDR3 protein is CASSSKNRGSNEQFF. CDR3 nucleotide sequence: TGTGCCAGCAGCAGTAAGAACAGGGGTAGCAATGAGCAGTTCTTC. V and J are TRBV21-1 and TRBJ2-1; no DNA check was done on the table's D call, TRBD1. TRBV21-1 is deemed a pseudogene. The CDR3 consists of 15 residues.

The CDR3 loop is CASSVGSYQETQYF. DNA for the CDR3: TGTGCCAGCAGCGTGGGGAGCTACCAAGAGACCCAGTACTTC. The rearrangement uses TRBV7-9 and TRBJ2-5; tentatively, D is TRBD2 (5 bases). The CDR3 spans 14 residues. Deletions cut 5 bases from V and 0 bases from J, with 10 bases between. Germline CDR1 and CDR2: SEHNR and FQNEAQ (reference sequence).

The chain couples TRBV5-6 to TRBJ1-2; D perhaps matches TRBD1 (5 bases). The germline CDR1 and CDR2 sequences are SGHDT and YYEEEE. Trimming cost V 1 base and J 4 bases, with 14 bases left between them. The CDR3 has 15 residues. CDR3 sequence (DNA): TGTGCCAGCAGCTTGAATAACAGGATCAGCTATGGCTACACCTTC. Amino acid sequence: CASSLNNRISYGYTF.

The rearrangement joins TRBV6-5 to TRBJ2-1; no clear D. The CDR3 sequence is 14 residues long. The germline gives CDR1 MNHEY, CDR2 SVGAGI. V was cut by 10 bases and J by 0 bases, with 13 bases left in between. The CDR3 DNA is TGTGCCACCTCTATGAGAAGCTCCTACAATGAGCAGTTCTTC. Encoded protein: CATSMRSSYNEQFF.

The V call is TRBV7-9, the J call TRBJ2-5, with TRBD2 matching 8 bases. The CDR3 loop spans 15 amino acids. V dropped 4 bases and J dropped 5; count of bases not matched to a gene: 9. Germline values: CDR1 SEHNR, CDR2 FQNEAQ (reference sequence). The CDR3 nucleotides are TGTGCCAGCAGCTACATCGGGGGGGCTGGGGAGACCCAGTACTTC. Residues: CASSYIGGAGETQYF.

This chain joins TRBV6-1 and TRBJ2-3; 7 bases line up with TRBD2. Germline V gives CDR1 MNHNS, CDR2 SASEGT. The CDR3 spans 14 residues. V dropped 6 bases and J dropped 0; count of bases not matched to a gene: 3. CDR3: CASSRAGSTDTQYF. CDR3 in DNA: TGTGCCAGCAGCCGAGCGGGGAGCACAGATACGCAGTATTTT.

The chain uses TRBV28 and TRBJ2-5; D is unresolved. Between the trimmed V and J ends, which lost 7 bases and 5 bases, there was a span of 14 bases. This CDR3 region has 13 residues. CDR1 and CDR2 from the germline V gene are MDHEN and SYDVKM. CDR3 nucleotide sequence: TGTGCCAGCATAGGCCCACCGGAGGAGACCCAGTACTTC. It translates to CASIGPPEETQYF.

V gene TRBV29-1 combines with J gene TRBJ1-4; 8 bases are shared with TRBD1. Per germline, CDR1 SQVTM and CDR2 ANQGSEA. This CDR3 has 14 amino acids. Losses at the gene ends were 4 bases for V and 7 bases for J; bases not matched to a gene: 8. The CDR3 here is CSVARGRGGEKLFF. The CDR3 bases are TGCAGCGTTGCCAGGGGGCGCGGAGGTGAAAAACTGTTTTTT.

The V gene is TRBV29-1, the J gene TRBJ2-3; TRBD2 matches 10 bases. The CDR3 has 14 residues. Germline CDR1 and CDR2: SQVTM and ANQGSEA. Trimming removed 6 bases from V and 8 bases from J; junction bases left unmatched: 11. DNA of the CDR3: TGCAGCGTCCGGAAACTAGCGGGGATTAGTACGCAGTATTTT. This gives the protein CSVRKLAGISTQYF.

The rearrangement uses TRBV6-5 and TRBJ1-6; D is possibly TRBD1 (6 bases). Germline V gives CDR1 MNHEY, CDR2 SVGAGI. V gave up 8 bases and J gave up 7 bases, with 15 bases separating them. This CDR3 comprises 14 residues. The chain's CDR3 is CASYRRGPNSPLHF. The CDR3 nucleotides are TGTGCCAGCTATCGGCGGGGGCCAAATTCACCCCTCCACTTT.

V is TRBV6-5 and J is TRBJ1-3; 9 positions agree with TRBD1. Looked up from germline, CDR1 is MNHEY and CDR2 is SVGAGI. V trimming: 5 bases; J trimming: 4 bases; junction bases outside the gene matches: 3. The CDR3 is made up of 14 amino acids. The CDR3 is CASSTGGLGNTIYF. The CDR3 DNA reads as TGTGCCAGCAGTACAGGGGGCTTAGGAAACACCATATATTTT.

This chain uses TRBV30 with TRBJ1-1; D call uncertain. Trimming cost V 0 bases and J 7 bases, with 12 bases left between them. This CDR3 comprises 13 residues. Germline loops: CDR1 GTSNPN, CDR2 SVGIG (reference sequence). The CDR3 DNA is TGTGCCTGGAGTGTAACGATCGGGGTTGAAGCTTTCTTT. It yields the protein CAWSVTIGVEAFF.

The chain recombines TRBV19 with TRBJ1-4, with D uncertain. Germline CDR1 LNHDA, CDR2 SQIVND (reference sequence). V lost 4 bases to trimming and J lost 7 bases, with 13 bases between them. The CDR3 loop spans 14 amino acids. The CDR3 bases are TGTGCCAGTAGTACCCACCTGCAGGCTGAAAAACTGTTTTTT. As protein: CASSTHLQAEKLFF.